What follows describes a single T cell receptor beta chain. The antigen is not known. Germline assignment: CDR1 SGHTA and CDR2 FQGNSA. V was trimmed by 6 bases and J by 6 bases, leaving 17 bases between them. This CDR3 is built from 14 residues. The authors ran the assay at deep level. The protocol was immunoSEQ multiplex PCR, while the TCRdb copy is restricted to in-frame clones and leaves out a portion. The sample consists of more than 2 million clones, 95% of them appearing once. Adults of Caucasian background living in Nashville, Tennessee made up all donors. This entry belongs to a study of shared clonotypes between healthy human individuals. Study findings and constraints: Despite large depth, sorted-subset datasets appeared incompletely sequenced. Some clonotypes were shared by all four sorted-subset donors, while others were not shared. The non-shared ones had lower generation probabilities than the shared ones.

This clonotype originated in a man between 18 and 35 years old in good health. The sequencing input was naive CD4+ T cells sorted from blood. Subset in this sample: CD45RA+ positively selected. V gene TRBV7-2 combines with J gene TRBJ1-2; possible D gene TRBD1, 6 bases. CDR3 residues: CASSLTGTPHGYTF. CDR3 coding DNA: TGTGCCAGCAGTCTTACAGGGACCCCTCATGGCTACACCTTC.